The 22 T cell receptor beta chains below all came from one sample that was sequenced in a study of graft-versus-host responses after intestinal transplantation. Data came from immunoSEQ multiplex PCR; TCRdb stores just in-frame clones and leaves some out. The sample consists of about 8,600 clones, approximately 31% of them appearing once. The sequencing used alloreactive CD4+ T cells from a mixed lymphocyte reaction culture, collected before intestinal transplant. Subset of the sample: CFSE-low proliferating T cells sorted from roughly 6-day pre-transplant mixed lymphocyte reaction (GvH or HvG direction). These receptors originate from a human patient who received an intestinal transplant.

The chain employs TRBV5-1 and TRBJ2-1, with a weak D call TRBD2 (5 bases). This CDR3 spans 14 amino acids. V was trimmed by 7 bases and J by 6 bases, leaving 17 bases between them. CDR1 is SGHRS and CDR2 is YFSETQ in the germline V gene. The CDR3, as DNA: TGCGCCAGCGTACCTGCGATCGGAGGCAATGAGCAGTTCTTC. This translates into CASVPAIGGNEQFF.

This clone is classed as medium-sized (0.01 to 0.1%). The rearrangement uses TRBV6-1 and TRBJ1-2; no reliable D call. V was trimmed by 2 bases and J by 4 bases, leaving 14 bases between them. Germline V gene lookup returns CDR1 MNHNS and CDR2 SASEGT. This CDR3 spans 15 amino acids. The CDR3: CASSELYTGFYGYTF. CDR3 sequence (DNA): TGTGCCAGCAGTGAACTTTACACGGGATTCTATGGCTACACCTTC.

Only a few counts were recorded for this clone. CDR3 residues: CASREGQLNYGYTF. As DNA, the CDR3 is TGTGCCAGCAGGGAGGGACAGCTAAACTATGGCTACACCTTC. The rearrangement links TRBV2 to TRBJ1-2; 7 bases line up with TRBD1. Per the germline V gene, CDR1 is SNHLY and CDR2 is FYNNEI. The CDR3 loop spans 14 amino acids. Unmatched junction bases numbered 6, after V lost 6 bases and J lost 2 bases. Full variable domain (missing parts from reference TRBV2 and TRBJ1-2): EPEVTQTPSHQVTQMGQEVILRCVPISNHLYFYWYRQILGQKVEFLVSFYNNEISEKSEIFDDQFSVERPDGSNFTLKIRSTKLEDSAMYFCASREGQLNYGYTFGSGTRLTVV.

V is TRBV6-6 and J is TRBJ2-7; 7 positions agree with TRBD2. There are 14 residues in the CDR3. After removal of 8 bases from V and 4 bases from J, the junction contained 11 bases not matched to a gene. Germline CDR1 is MNHNY and CDR2 is SVGAGI (reference sequence). The CDR3 sequence is CASHGSRGVYEQYF. The CDR3 DNA sequence: TGTGCCAGCCACGGTTCTCGGGGGGTTTACGAGCAGTACTTC.

Note on this clone: A read error is the likely source, as a far larger clone sits one nucleotide away. Other DNA sequences in this specimen translate into the identical CDR3. The chain uses TRBV5-1 and TRBJ2-1, with D hard to call. This CDR3 is 12 amino acids long. V lost 0 bases and J lost 9, with 7 bases in between. CDR1 and CDR2 from the germline V gene are SGHRS and YFSETQ. CDR3 coding DNA: TGCGCCAGCAGCTTGGTCGGTATTGAGCAGTTCTTC. The encoded protein is CASSLVGIEQFF.

J is TRBJ2-1 and V is TRBV20-1; possible D gene TRBD2, 5 bases. Trimming removed 1 base from V and 12 bases from J, with 7 bases in between. The CDR3 is made up of 10 amino acids. Per germline, CDR1 DFQATT and CDR2 SNEGSKA (reference sequence). The CDR3 DNA reads TGCAGTGCTAGAGGAGGGAGGCAGTTCTTC. Amino acids: CSARGGRQFF.

The table lists this clone with a few counts. The chain employs TRBV11-2 and TRBJ2-7; a weak D match, TRBD1 (5 bases). V lost 0 bases and J lost 1, with 10 bases in between. Germline V gene lookup returns CDR1 SGHAT and CDR2 FQNNGV. The CDR3 covers 15 residues. The CDR3 region is CASSLDLRQSYEQYF. CDR3 in DNA: TGTGCCAGCAGCTTAGATCTCCGACAGTCCTACGAGCAGTACTTC.

The V call is TRBV6-6, the J call TRBJ1-2; tentative D call: TRBD1 (5 bases). The V and J ends lost 6 bases and 7 bases respectively, with 12 bases between them. The germline CDR1 and CDR2 sequences are MNHNY and SVGAGI (reference sequence). The CDR3 length is 12 residues. The CDR3 is CASRYTRGGYTF. CDR3 in DNA: TGTGCCAGCAGATATACAAGGGGTGGCTACACCTTC.

CDR3: CASSYGRTGNYGYTF. CDR3 nucleotide sequence: TGTGCCAGCAGTTACGGGAGGACAGGGAACTATGGCTACACCTTC. The V and J genes are TRBV6-5 and TRBJ1-2; 8 bases line up with TRBD1. Trimming took 2 bases from V and 2 from J; bases not matched to a gene: 4. This CDR3 has 15 residues. Germline V gene sequence: CDR1 MNHEY, CDR2 SVGAGI.

The chain links TRBV6-4 to TRBJ2-1; 13 positions agree with TRBD2. Per the germline V gene, CDR1 is MRHNA and CDR2 is SNTAGT. The ends lost 0 bases at V and 4 bases at J; junction bases unmatched: 0. This CDR3 has 16 amino acids. The CDR3 loop is CASSDSLAGGYNEQFF. CDR3 coding DNA: TGTGCCAGCAGTGACTCACTAGCGGGGGGGTACAATGAGCAGTTCTTC.

This clone was detected only a few times. The rearrangement uses TRBV19 and TRBJ1-5; D unresolved. The CDR3 is 15 amino acids. V was trimmed by 3 bases and J by 3 bases, leaving 12 bases between them. Germline loops: CDR1 LNHDA, CDR2 SQIVND (reference sequence). The CDR3 region is CASSISSGSNQPQHF. CDR3 DNA sequence: TGTGCCAGTAGTATCTCGTCGGGATCCAATCAGCCCCAGCATTTT.

The chain combines TRBV5-1 with TRBJ2-2, with 7 positions matching TRBD1. This CDR3 region has 14 residues. CDR1 SGHRS and CDR2 YFSETQ come from the germline V gene. V shed 6 bases and J 2 bases; nucleotides not matched to a gene: 4. The CDR3 sequence is CASTGTDNTGELFF. DNA for the CDR3: TGCGCCAGCACCGGGACAGACAACACCGGGGAGCTGTTTTTT.

V gene TRBV5-6 combines with J gene TRBJ2-1; TRBD1 might be the D (5 bases). Trimming pared 3 bases from V and 6 bases from J, leaving 13 bases between. Per germline, CDR1 SGHDT and CDR2 YYEEEE. The CDR3 extends over 14 amino acids. The DNA of the CDR3 is TGTGCCAGCAGCTGGGGCCAGGGCTCCAATGAGCAGTTCTTC. Its translation: CASSWGQGSNEQFF.

The chain employs TRBV5-4 and TRBJ1-6; TRBD1 aligns across 7 bases. Trimming cost V 4 bases and J 7 bases; bases outside gene matches: 11. CDR1 and CDR2 from the germline V gene are SGHNT and YYREEE (reference sequence). This CDR3 region has 16 residues. CDR3 region: CASSVGTAKPNSPLHF. The CDR3 DNA follows: TGTGCCAGCAGCGTCGGGACAGCTAAACCAAATTCACCCCTCCACTTT.

V and J are TRBV6-1 and TRBJ2-1, with TRBD2 identical over 8 bases. V shed 6 bases, J shed 3 bases, and the junction held 4 bases outside the gene matches. The germline V gene encodes CDR1 MNHNS and CDR2 SASEGT. This CDR3 is 14 amino acids long. Here the CDR3 reads CASRTGGVYNEQFF. The CDR3 DNA follows: TGTGCCAGCAGGACCGGGGGGGTCTACAATGAGCAGTTCTTC.

This clone was observed a handful of times. This sequence joins TRBV2 and TRBJ2-3; D possibly corresponds to TRBD2 (5 bases). The CDR3 consists of 15 residues. Between the trimmed V and J ends, which lost 6 bases and 0 bases, there was a span of 13 bases. CDR1 is SNHLY and CDR2 is FYNNEI in the germline V gene. The CDR3 sequence is CASSPFGVSTDTQYF. The CDR3, as DNA: TGTGCCAGCAGCCCTTTCGGGGTTAGCACAGATACGCAGTATTTT.

CDR3 sequence: CASSGPGLAGGANVLTF. In DNA, the CDR3 is TGTGCCAGCTCAGGCCCGGGACTAGCTGGTGGGGCCAACGTCCTGACTTTC. V and J are TRBV18 and TRBJ2-6; 9 bases map to TRBD2. This CDR3 spans 17 amino acids. The V segment lost 5 bases and the J segment 3 bases; nucleotides outside the gene matches: 8. CDR1 is KGHSH and CDR2 is LQKENI in the germline V gene.

The CDR3 DNA sequence: TGTGCCAGCAGCCGCGGCGGGGGACTAGCGGGGCAAGAGACCCAGTACTTC. Its protein product is CASSRGGGLAGQETQYF. V usage is TRBV5-5 and J usage is TRBJ2-5, with 13 positions matching TRBD2. CDR1 and CDR2 from the germline V gene are SGHKS and YYEKEE (reference sequence). J lost 2 bases, V lost 4 bases, and 8 bases had no gene match. The CDR3 totals 17 residues.

This clone was observed a few times. This sequence joins TRBV7-2 and TRBJ2-2, with D possibly matching TRBD1 (5 bases). Trimming removed 3 bases from V and 0 bases from J, with 8 bases in between. Germline CDR1 and CDR2: SGHTA and FQGNSA. This CDR3 has 15 amino acids. CDR3 coding DNA: TGTGCCAGCAGCTTGGGGCAATCGAACACCGGGGAGCTGTTTTTT. Its protein is CASSLGQSNTGELFF.

This chain links TRBV4-1 with TRBJ1-5; the match to TRBD1 covers 7 bases. The V gene end was trimmed by 7 bases and the J gene end by 0 bases; junction bases not matched to a gene: 6. In germline, CDR1 is MGHRA, CDR2 YSYEKL. The CDR3 is made up of 15 amino acids. The CDR3 is CASKQGVLSNQPQHF. Written as DNA, the CDR3 is TGCGCCAGCAAGCAGGGGGTCCTTAGCAATCAGCCCCAGCATTTT.

This sequence joins TRBV6-6 and TRBJ1-2, with TRBD1 matching over 7 bases. J lost 4 bases, V lost 6 bases, and 14 bases had no gene match. CDR1 and CDR2 from the germline V gene are MNHNY and SVGAGI (reference sequence). The CDR3 runs 16 residues. The CDR3 spells CASSSFGGGRGYGYTF. The DNA of the CDR3 is TGTGCCAGCAGCTCCTTTGGAGGGGGCAGGGGCTATGGCTACACCTTC.

This clone was detected only a few times. The genes are TRBV5-5 and TRBJ1-1; no clear D. The CDR3 loop spans 18 amino acids. V was cut by 1 base and J by 0 bases, with 19 bases left in between. Germline assignment: CDR1 SGHKS and CDR2 YYEKEE (reference sequence). The CDR3 DNA reads as TGTGCCAGCAGCTTGACGAGACACGGCTGGTCGTTGAACACTGAAGCTTTCTTT. Its translation is CASSLTRHGWSLNTEAFF.